These 30 T cell receptor beta chains were all obtained from the same sample, sequenced in a study of T cells expressing NK-cell markers. TCRdb derives one entry per CDR3 protein from the 5' RACE reads, leaving out DNA. The record lists 300,000 to 450,000 distinct CDR3 sequences, of which the ten most abundant hold roughly 5.2%. Sequenced: blood T cells: a sorted CD56 or NKG2C T cell subset, CD4+ or CD8+ T cells, or bulk PBMC T cells (not recorded which). These receptors all stem from a man aged 18 to 70 in good health.

The V call is TRBV6-2 or TRBV6-3, the J call TRBJ2-7. The CDR3 totals 11 residues. The germline gives CDR1 MNHEY, CDR2 SVGEGT. The CDR3 loop is CASMSGYEQYF.

The chain joins TRBV19 to TRBJ2-5; TCRdb returns TRBD1, unconfirmable since there is no DNA. CDR1 LNHDA and CDR2 SQIVND come from the germline V gene (reference sequence). CDR3 size: 16 residues. This chain's CDR3 is CASKGQGRRHQETQYF.

J is TRBJ2-5 and V is TRBV6-6. This CDR3 is 12 amino acids long. Germline V lookup: CDR1 MNHNY, CDR2 SVGAGI (reference sequence). The CDR3 loop is CASTKGKETQYF.

This chain connects TRBV18 to TRBJ2-7. The CDR3 covers 15 residues. CDR1 is KGHSH, CDR2 LQKENI, per germline. The CDR3 sequence is CASSRTTAGSSEQYF. The variable domain in full, with the rest retrieved from reference TRBV18 and TRBJ2-7, is NAGVMQNPRHLVRRRGQEARLRCSPMKGHSHVYWYRQLPEEGLKFMVYLQKENIIDESGMPKERFSAEFPKEGPSILRIQQVVRGDSAAYFCASSRTTAGSSEQYFGPGTRLTVT.

The chain couples TRBV3-1 to TRBJ1-4; TCRdb selects TRBD1, and the lack of DNA leaves this call unchecked. Germline V CDR1 and CDR2: LGHDT, YNNKEL (reference sequence). The CDR3 is 14 amino acids. CDR3: CATRGGPTNEKLFF. Variable domain in full (rest from reference TRBV3-1 and TRBJ1-4): DTAVSQTPKYLVTQMGNDKSIKCEQNLGHDTMYWYKQDSKKFLKIMFSYNNKELIINETVPNRFSPKSPDKAHLNLHINSLELGDSAVYFCATRGGPTNEKLFFGSGTQLSVL.

CDR3 sequence reads: CASGPARTNTGELFF. The chain links TRBV12-5 to TRBJ2-2; no DNA is available, so the TRBD2 call from TCRdb remains unchecked. There are 15 residues in the CDR3. Per germline, CDR1 LGHNT and CDR2 FRNRAP. Together with reference TRBV12-5 and TRBJ2-2, the CDR3 gives the full variable domain: DARVTQTPRHKVTEMGQEVTMRCQPILGHNTVFWYRQTMMQGLELLAYFRNRAPLDDSGMPKDRFSAEMPDATLATLKIQPSEPRDSAVYFCASGPARTNTGELFFGEGSRLTVL.

The CDR3 reads CATARNTEAFF. This chain joins TRBV10-3 and TRBJ1-1. The CDR3 consists of 11 residues. The V gene's germline CDR1 is ENHRY and CDR2 SYGVKD.

The J gene is TRBJ1-5, the V gene TRBV12-3 or TRBV12-4; TCRdb indicates TRBD1, and absent DNA this call remains unverified. The CDR3 covers 15 residues. CDR3 in amino acids: CASRLRGGSNQPQHF.

The chain is built from TRBV5-6 and TRBJ2-1; TCRdb's D gene call, TRBD1, goes unchecked for lack of DNA. Looked up from germline, CDR1 is SGHDT and CDR2 is YYEEEE. This CDR3 contains 15 residues. CDR3 loop: CASTRGGVRYNEQFF. Combining the CDR3 with reference TRBV5-6 and TRBJ2-1 gives the whole variable domain DAGVTQSPTHLIKTRGQQVTLRCSPKSGHDTVSWYQQALGQGPQFIFQYYEEEERQRGNFPDRFSGHQFPNYSSELNVNALLLGDSALYLCASTRGGVRYNEQFFGPGTRLTVL.

This rearrangement joins TRBV2 to TRBJ2-1; without DNA, the TCRdb call of TRBD2 cannot be checked. This CDR3 has 15 residues. Per the germline V gene, CDR1 is SNHLY and CDR2 is FYNNEI. CDR3 in amino acids: CASSEWSLAGTEQFF.

V and J are TRBV7-6 and TRBJ2-1. The length of the CDR3 is 14 residues. Germline V gives CDR1 SGHVS, CDR2 FNYEAQ. CDR3 in amino acids: CASSLARVRNEQFF.

This chain links TRBV6-1 with TRBJ1-5; the D call of TRBD1 rests on TCRdb alone, since no DNA is present to check it. This CDR3 has 13 amino acids. Germline V gene data show CDR1 as MNHNS and CDR2 as SASEGT. CDR3 region: CASRDRGSQPQHF.

The chain links TRBV6-1 to TRBJ2-7; TCRdb's D gene call, TRBD1, goes unchecked for lack of DNA. The CDR3 has 13 residues. Germline lookup yields CDR1 MNHNS and CDR2 SASEGT. The CDR3 loop is CASSAGTGFEQYF.

CDR3 loop: CASSQDRQWKPYEQYF. This chain connects TRBV14 to TRBJ2-7; TCRdb calls TRBD1, which cannot be checked without DNA. Germline lookup yields CDR1 SGHDN and CDR2 FVKESK. This CDR3 is built from 16 residues.

The chain joins TRBV21-1 to TRBJ1-5. TRBV21-1 is flagged as a pseudogene. The CDR3 totals 15 residues. The CDR3 loop is CASSLRWYSNQPQHF.

The chain employs TRBV6-5 and TRBJ1-1; the TCRdb D gene call, TRBD1, has no DNA to confirm it. This CDR3 comprises 15 residues. CDR1 is MNHEY and CDR2 is SVGAGI in the germline V gene. The CDR3 is CASSYTLETGAEAFF.

This rearrangement joins TRBV7-9 to TRBJ2-5; absent DNA, TCRdb's TRBD2 call cannot be checked. Germline values: CDR1 SEHNR, CDR2 FQNEAQ (reference sequence). This CDR3 contains 15 residues. CDR3 amino acids: CASSLVRANQETQYF.

This sequence joins TRBV19 and TRBJ1-1. The germline V gene has CDR1 LNHDA and CDR2 SQIVND (reference sequence). The CDR3 is 14 residues long. The CDR3 sequence is CASSAGIRNTEAFF.

This CDR3 reads CASSSNRHYGYTF. The chain couples TRBV19 to TRBJ1-2. Germline V gene lookup returns CDR1 LNHDA and CDR2 SQIVND (reference sequence). This CDR3 is built from 13 residues.

J is TRBJ2-1 and V is TRBV7-9; TCRdb's assignment of TRBD1 cannot be checked, as there is no DNA. Per germline, CDR1 SEHNR and CDR2 FQNEAQ (reference sequence). The length of the CDR3 is 15 residues. The CDR3 loop is CASSSGQGASNEQFF.

The chain combines TRBV25-1 with TRBJ1-2; absent DNA, TCRdb's TRBD1 call cannot be checked. Germline CDR1 reads MGHDK; CDR2 reads SYGVNS. The CDR3 sequence is 16 residues long. The CDR3 spells CASSEYIGGQGRGYTF.

This chain uses TRBV2 with TRBJ2-1; TCRdb reports TRBD1, a call that lacks DNA to check it against. Germline CDR1 reads SNHLY; CDR2 reads FYNNEI. The CDR3 spans 14 residues. The CDR3 loop reads CASSGQGVDNEQFF.

The rearrangement links TRBV25-1 to TRBJ1-1. The germline gives CDR1 MGHDK, CDR2 SYGVNS. This CDR3 has 13 residues. CDR3 region: CASSDRRLTEAFF.

The chain recombines TRBV6-5 with TRBJ2-7; the D call of TRBD1 rests on TCRdb alone, since no DNA is present to check it. Germline V CDR1 and CDR2: MNHEY, SVGAGI. The CDR3 is 15 amino acids. CDR3 region: CASSYAGTFTYEQYF.

The chain recombines TRBV6-5 with TRBJ2-3. The CDR3 spans 16 residues. Germline-derived CDR1 and CDR2 are MNHEY and SVGAGI. CDR3 in amino acids: CASSYLATVGTDTQYF.

The J gene is TRBJ2-7, the V gene TRBV7-6; the D call from TCRdb, TRBD1, cannot be confirmed without DNA. CDR3 length: 14 residues. Per the germline V gene, CDR1 is SGHVS and CDR2 is FNYEAQ. The CDR3: CASSSGTGFNEQYF.

The chain recombines TRBV5-1 with TRBJ2-1; TCRdb reports TRBD1, a call that lacks DNA to check it against. This CDR3 comprises 13 residues. Looked up from germline, CDR1 is SGHRS and CDR2 is YFSETQ. The CDR3 protein is CASSPPGVGEQFF.

V is TRBV25-1 and J is TRBJ2-1; TCRdb reports TRBD1, a call that lacks DNA to check it against. This CDR3 contains 15 residues. Germline values: CDR1 MGHDK, CDR2 SYGVNS. The CDR3: CASSELRGSYNEQFF.

This chain joins TRBV6-5 and TRBJ1-2; the TCRdb call, TRBD1, lacks DNA for checking. This CDR3 region has 13 residues. CDR1 MNHEY and CDR2 SVGAGI come from the germline V gene. CDR3 sequence: CASSYRAGYGYTF.

V gene TRBV27 combines with J gene TRBJ2-4; TCRdb gives TRBD2 as the D gene, but with no DNA this cannot be confirmed. CDR1 is MNHEY and CDR2 is SMNVEV in the germline V gene (reference sequence). This CDR3 has 14 amino acids. CDR3 protein: CASSNGLGGNIQYF.